The 25 T cell receptor beta chains reported below all come from one sample, sequenced in a study of human T cells and chemical hapten exposure (dated by TCRdb to the early 2020s). The time point label for this specimen denotes: patch test 1, 2 weeks after DPC sensitization. According to the study, the label for this sample's treatment or condition signals: therapeutic diphenylcyclopropenone sensitization with weekly scalp DPC. The library was produced with RACE. TCRdb records NextSeq 500 as the sequencer. TCRdb ran its own pipeline on the public reads, namely fastp trimming at Q25 and MiXCR clone calling, and kept in-frame beta chains. Rows merge per CDR3 protein into single entries with the most common DNA and genes. Counted in this sample were roughly 120,000 distinct CDR3 sequences; 9% to 13% of them appeared once. The ten top clones hold roughly 1.5% of the sample. The source was whole blood, collected in connection with sensitization to the hapten diphenylcyclopropenone (DPC). The receptors derive from a woman aged 45-60 years with alopecia areata. Some clones in this sample may be carry-over from other donors' samples.

This clonotype was detected many times. The chain employs TRBV5-1 and TRBJ1-2; D uncertain. Germline-derived CDR1 and CDR2 are SGHRS and YFSETQ. V was trimmed by 0 bases and J by 4 bases, leaving 7 bases between them. The CDR3 consists of 13 residues. The CDR3 region is CASSLGQLYGYTF. The CDR3 coding sequence is TGCGCCAGCAGCTTGGGGCAACTCTATGGCTACACCTTC. Looking up the rest from reference TRBV5-1 and TRBJ1-2 gives the full variable domain: KAGVTQTPRYLIKTRGQQVTLSCSPISGHRSVSWYQQTPGQGLQFLFEYFSETQRNKGNFPGRFSGRQFSNSRSEMNVSTLELGDSALYLCASSLGQLYGYTFGSGTRLTVV.

This clonotype was observed many times. The chain combines TRBV6-5 with TRBJ2-6, with 7 nucleotides matching TRBD1. This CDR3 region has 15 residues. V gave up 6 bases and J gave up 1 base; unmatched junction bases: 3. Germline V CDR1 and CDR2: MNHEY, SVGAGI. The CDR3 loop reads CASSYRGSGANVLTF. The CDR3 DNA follows: TGTGCCAGCAGCTACAGGGGTTCTGGGGCCAACGTCCTGACTTTC.

This clonotype was counted at least ten times. The chain carries TRBV20-1 and TRBJ2-3; 9 bases fit TRBD2. The germline V gene has CDR1 DFQATT and CDR2 SNEGSKA (reference sequence). V shed 0 bases, J shed 5 bases, and the junction held 9 bases outside the gene matches. The CDR3 runs 16 residues. CDR3 bases: TGCAGTGCTAGAGATGACGGCGGGGGGGCCGGAGATACGCAGTATTTT. Translated, it gives CSARDDGGGAGDTQYF.

V gene TRBV28 combines with J gene TRBJ2-3; TRBD1 is a possible D gene (5 bases). The germline V and J ends were trimmed by 11 bases and 6 bases, with 12 bases remaining between them. This CDR3 spans 11 amino acids. CDR1 is MDHEN and CDR2 is SYDVKM in the germline V gene. CDR3 residues: CALQARDTQYF. As DNA, the CDR3 is TGTGCCTTACAGGCGAGGGATACGCAGTATTTT.

This clonotype was recorded many times. The rearrangement joins TRBV6-2 or TRBV6-3 to TRBJ2-7; 8 bases are a match to TRBD1. Germline CDR1 MNHEY, CDR2 SVGEGT. This CDR3 comprises 15 residues. Unmatched junction bases numbered 3, after V lost 0 bases and J lost 2 bases. The CDR3 bases are TGTGCCAGCAGTTACTCGACAGGGGTTCCCTACGAGCAGTACTTC. Protein product: CASSYSTGVPYEQYF.

The sample holds a few counts of this clonotype. The chain has TRBV18 and TRBJ1-1; possibly TRBD1 for D (5 bases). Trimming removed 4 bases from V and 4 bases from J, with 19 bases in between. The germline V gene has CDR1 KGHSH and CDR2 LQKENI. This CDR3 spans 16 amino acids. DNA of the CDR3: TGTGCCAGCTCACAAGGTCAGGGAAATCGGGGCACTGAAGCTTTCTTT. It translates to CASSQGQGNRGTEAFF.

This clonotype was seen a few times. This chain links TRBV29-1 with TRBJ2-2, with a weak D call TRBD2 (5 bases). The ends were cut back, 5 bases at V and 4 bases at J, with 8 bases in the middle. CDR1 SQVTM and CDR2 ANQGSEA come from the germline V gene. The CDR3 contains 12 residues. This CDR3 is CSVHEGTGELFF. The CDR3 coding sequence is TGCAGCGTTCATGAGGGCACCGGGGAGCTGTTTTTT.

Worth noting for this clonotype: A much larger clonotype is one base distant, so this may be a read error. The chain is built from TRBV3-1 and TRBJ1-1; no clear D. Germline V gene sequence: CDR1 LGHDT, CDR2 YNNKEL (reference sequence). The CDR3 contains 11 residues. V lost 1 base to trimming and J lost 7 bases, with 4 bases between them. The CDR3 spells CASSQGFEAFF. The DNA for the CDR3 is TGTGCCAGCAGCCAAGGGTTTGAAGCTTTCTTT.

This clonotype appeared a few times. The gene calls are TRBV5-1 and TRBJ2-5; 7 bases map to TRBD1. From germline, CDR1 is SGHRS and CDR2 YFSETQ. V was pared by 2 bases and J by 4 bases, with 5 bases of the junction left unmatched. The CDR3 contains 14 residues. CDR3 protein: CASSLLDRRETQYF. The CDR3 coding sequence is TGCGCCAGCAGCTTACTGGACAGGCGAGAGACCCAGTACTTC.

This clonotype was seen ten or more times. This sequence joins TRBV28 and TRBJ1-1; the D gene is possibly TRBD1 (5 bases). Deletions cut 6 bases from V and 0 bases from J, with 11 bases between. This CDR3 has 14 amino acids. Per germline, CDR1 MDHEN and CDR2 SYDVKM. The CDR3 coding sequence is TGTGCCAGCAGGGGCGGGGGAATGAACACTGAAGCTTTCTTT. Amino acid sequence: CASRGGGMNTEAFF.

The chain employs TRBV28 and TRBJ1-5, with 9 nucleotides matching TRBD1. Germline V lookup: CDR1 MDHEN, CDR2 SYDVKM. CDR3 length: 15 residues. V shed 4 bases and J 10 bases; nucleotides not matched to a gene: 11. The CDR3 nucleotides read TGTGCCAGCAGTTGGACAGGGGCCATCAGGGGACCCCAGCATTTT. As protein: CASSWTGAIRGPQHF.

This clonotype has a count of ten or more. The CDR3 nucleotides read TGCGCCAGCAGCCGAGAACCGGGACCCCCGAACTCCTACGAGCAGTACTTC. Protein sequence: CASSREPGPPNSYEQYF. The genes are TRBV4-1 and TRBJ2-7, with D perhaps given as TRBD1 or TRBD2 (5 bases each). V lost 4 bases and J 0 bases, leaving 19 bases between the germline ends. CDR1 and CDR2 (germline): MGHRA, YSYEKL. The CDR3 runs 17 residues.

This clonotype was detected ten times or more. The chain recombines TRBV20-1 with TRBJ1-6, with 7 positions matching TRBD1. V was pared by 0 bases and J by 7 bases, with 15 bases of the junction left unmatched. This CDR3 contains 18 residues. Germline V CDR1 and CDR2: DFQATT, SNEGSKA (reference sequence). The CDR3 nucleotides read TGCAGTGCTAGAGATGTTAATAAGCCCGGGACAGCAAATTCACCCCTCCACTTT. Its protein product is CSARDVNKPGTANSPLHF.

In its sample, this clonotype was seen a few times. The V and J genes are TRBV6-5 and TRBJ2-5; 7 bases match TRBD1. CDR3 length equals 14 residues. Trimming removed 0 bases from V and 5 bases from J; junction bases left unmatched: 3. From germline, CDR1 is MNHEY and CDR2 SVGAGI. The CDR3 loop reads CASSYSNRGETQYF. The CDR3 DNA is TGTGCCAGCAGTTACTCGAACAGGGGTGAGACCCAGTACTTC.

This clonotype has ten or more counts. V usage is TRBV7-9 and J usage is TRBJ2-5; D unclear. V gave up 8 bases and J gave up 2 bases, with 9 bases separating them. This CDR3 contains 12 residues. Germline-derived CDR1 and CDR2 are SEHNR and FQNEAQ (reference sequence). This CDR3 reads CASDTVQETQYF. CDR3 bases: TGTGCCAGCGATACCGTTCAAGAGACCCAGTACTTC.

This clonotype was counted many times. This rearrangement joins TRBV20-1 to TRBJ1-2, with D possibly matching TRBD1 (5 bases). V was trimmed by 6 bases and J by 8 bases, leaving 16 bases between them. Germline CDR1 DFQATT, CDR2 SNEGSKA (reference sequence). The CDR3 consists of 12 residues. The CDR3 region is CSARDQVRGYTF. The CDR3 nucleotides read TGCAGTGCGAGGGACCAAGTCCGGGGCTACACCTTC.

This clonotype was observed many times. This chain's CDR3 is CASSKGTGVNYGYTF. The CDR3 DNA follows: TGTGCCAGCAGTAAAGGGACAGGAGTTAACTATGGCTACACCTTC. This rearrangement joins TRBV12-3 or TRBV12-4 to TRBJ1-2; 8 bases fit TRBD1. Trimming removed 5 bases from V and 1 base from J; junction bases left unmatched: 6. This CDR3 is built from 15 residues.

The gene calls are TRBV7-2 and TRBJ2-1, with 8 positions matching TRBD2. After removal of 2 bases from V and 7 bases from J, the junction contained 4 bases not matched to a gene. CDR3 length: 14 residues. Germline assignment: CDR1 SGHTA and CDR2 FQGNSA. The CDR3 DNA follows: TGTGCCAGCAGCTTATTGGGACTAGTAAATGAGCAGTTCTTC. Translating it yields CASSLLGLVNEQFF.

This clonotype appeared many times. V gene TRBV12-5 combines with J gene TRBJ2-7; D is ambiguous. CDR1 and CDR2 from the germline V gene are LGHNT and FRNRAP. The V end lost 6 bases, the J end lost 10 bases, and 7 bases lay between the germline ends. This CDR3 is built from 9 residues. The CDR3 is CASGILQYF. The CDR3 DNA sequence: TGTGCTAGTGGAATTCTACAGTACTTC.

This clonotype was picked up many times. The V call is TRBV29-1, the J call TRBJ2-2; the match to TRBD1 covers 9 bases. The V segment lost 5 bases and the J segment 5 bases; nucleotides outside the gene matches: 6. The CDR3 loop spans 14 amino acids. Germline V gives CDR1 SQVTM, CDR2 ANQGSEA. This CDR3 is CSVQQGAPTGELFF. The CDR3 coding sequence is TGCAGCGTTCAACAGGGGGCGCCGACCGGGGAGCTGTTTTTT.

V is TRBV6-5 and J is TRBJ2-3; D may match TRBD1 or TRBD2 (5 bases each). This CDR3 is 15 amino acids long. V lost 5 bases and J lost 0, with 12 bases in between. Germline V gene lookup returns CDR1 MNHEY and CDR2 SVGAGI. The CDR3 sequence: CASSPGGASTDTQYF. DNA for the CDR3: TGTGCCAGCAGTCCTGGGGGAGCTAGCACAGATACGCAGTATTTT.

This clonotype was detected ten times or more. The J gene is TRBJ1-2, the V gene TRBV7-6, with TRBD1 as a possible D gene (6 bases). V was trimmed by 1 base and J by 2 bases, leaving 8 bases between them. The CDR3 has 14 residues. The germline CDR1 and CDR2 sequences are SGHVS and FNYEAQ. The CDR3 loop is CASSLGTENYGYTF. In nucleotides, the CDR3 is TGTGCCAGCAGCTTAGGGACAGAGAACTATGGCTACACCTTC.

This clonotype has only one observation. The gene calls are TRBV3-1 and TRBJ1-3; 9 bases map to TRBD1. CDR1 and CDR2 from the germline V gene are LGHDT and YNNKEL (reference sequence). The CDR3 totals 15 residues. Trimming cost V 4 bases and J 4 bases; bases outside gene matches: 5. CDR3 sequence reads: CASSRDRAKGNTIYF. The DNA of the CDR3 is TGTGCCAGCAGCCGGGACAGGGCTAAAGGAAACACCATATATTTT. Full variable domain (remainder filled in from reference TRBV3-1 and TRBJ1-3): DTAVSQTPKYLVTQMGNDKSIKCEQNLGHDTMYWYKQDSKKFLKIMFSYNNKELIINETVPNRFSPKSPDKAHLNLHINSLELGDSAVYFCASSRDRAKGNTIYFGEGSWLTVV.

The J gene is TRBJ1-6, the V gene TRBV18, with TRBD1 as a possible D gene (5 bases). V was trimmed by 8 bases and J by 4 bases, leaving 9 bases between them. The CDR3 length is 13 residues. Germline V gene lookup returns CDR1 KGHSH and CDR2 LQKENI. The CDR3 here is CASIAGYNSPLHF. CDR3 DNA sequence: TGTGCCAGCATCGCAGGGTATAATTCACCCCTCCACTTT.

The V and J genes are TRBV12-3 or TRBV12-4 and TRBJ2-3, with a tentative D call TRBD2 (5 bases). Between the trimmed V and J ends, which lost 5 bases and 3 bases, there was a span of 15 bases. CDR3 length: 15 residues. The CDR3 protein is CASSRAGGGTDTQYF. The CDR3 DNA reads as TGTGCCAGCAGTCGGGCGGGCGGAGGTACAGATACGCAGTATTTT.